This is a list of T cell receptor beta chains from one sample in a study of response to subunit inactivated influenza vaccine. MiXCR, run by TCRdb on the RT-PCR reads, gives a single entry per CDR3 protein. The repertoire consists of 450,000 to 600,000 distinct CDR3 sequences, with approximately 7.3% occurring once and the leading ten covering 13%. The sample was PBMCs from blood, taken 23 months after vaccination. The receptors stem from a man aged 45 to 70 who received an inactivated influenza vaccine. The CDR3 runs from the conserved cysteine through the conserved F or W. The D gene is left open where the match is weak. Expanded clones are given a class, and other clones once, few, many or no size at all.

size | J | D | V | DNA | CDR3
few | TRBJ2-1 | TRBD2 | TRBV7-7 | TGTGCCAGCAGCTCAGGCGGGAGACCCTACAATGAGCAGTTCTTC | CASSSGGRPYNEQFF
many | TRBJ2-5 | TRBD1 | TRBV5-5 | TGTGCCAGCAGCCCGACCGGGACAGGGGCCCTGACCCAGTACTTC | CASSPTGTGALTQYF
- | TRBJ2-2 | - | TRBV28 | TGTGCCAGCAGAAACCTAGCTACGAACACCGGGGAGCTGTTTTTT | CASRNLATNTGELFF
few | TRBJ2-1 | - | TRBV4-1 | TGCGCCAGCAGCCAAGGAATCCGCGAGGAGCAGTTCTTC | CASSQGIREEQFF
few | TRBJ2-1 | TRBD2 | TRBV4-3 | TGCGCCAGCAGCCAAGAGACGACTAGCGCCTACAATGAGCAGTTCTTC | CASSQETTSAYNEQFF
many | TRBJ2-1 | TRBD1 | TRBV20-1 | TGCAGTGCTCCGGGACAGGTATTCTCCTACAATGAGCAGTTCTTC | CSAPGQVFSYNEQFF
few | TRBJ1-1 | - | TRBV5-1 | TGCGCCAGCAGCTTGGGGAGGCTAGGGAGCGCTGAAGCTTTCTTT | CASSLGRLGSAEAFF
many | TRBJ2-1 | TRBD2 | TRBV5-5 | TGTGCCAGCAGCTCAAGCGGGAGGCCTCCCGATGAGCAGTTCTTC | CASSSSGRPPDEQFF
few | TRBJ1-6 | TRBD1 | TRBV20-1 | TGCAGTGCTACCGGGACAGGGGGCAATTATAATTCACCCCTCCACTTT | CSATGTGGNYNSPLHF
- | TRBJ2-5 | - | TRBV20-1 | TGCAGTGCTAGAGAAAGGTTGACTCGCGGCCAGTACTTC | CSARERLTRGQYF
few | TRBJ1-1 | - | TRBV6-1 | TGTGCCAGCAGTCCGGTGGGGTCGAGCACTGAAGCTTTCTTT | CASSPVGSSTEAFF
many | TRBJ1-4 | - | TRBV12-3/TRBV12-4 | TGTGCCAGCACCACATTTGGGCGGGCTAATGAAAAACTGTTTTTT | CASTTFGRANEKLFF
- | TRBJ2-7 | - | TRBV18 | TGTGCCAGCTCACCCCGCGATGCGGTGGAATACGAGCAGTACTTC | CASSPRDAVEYEQYF
- | TRBJ2-5 | - | TRBV4-3 | TGCGCCAGCAGCGCTATGGGTAGGGGGGAGACCCAGTACTTC | CASSAMGRGETQYF
- | TRBJ2-1 | TRBD2 | TRBV20-1 | TGCAGTGCTGGGGTTACTTCTTTTGCGGGAGGGTACAATGAGCAGTTCTTC | CSAGVTSFAGGYNEQFF
many | TRBJ1-1 | TRBD1 | TRBV27 | TGTGCCAGCAGTTCCTACAGGGGGAGAACGAACACTGAAGCTTTCTTT | CASSSYRGRTNTEAFF
- | TRBJ1-2 | - | TRBV7-9 | TGTGCCAGCAGCTTACGGCCGGCAGGGGACTACACCTTC | CASSLRPAGDYTF
few | TRBJ2-1 | - | TRBV30 | TGTGCCTGGAGGGGACCGCCCAATGAGCAGTTCTTC | CAWRGPPNEQFF
few | TRBJ1-6 | TRBD1 | TRBV28 | TGTGCCAGCAGTTCCCTCCCGGGACAGGGGAATTCACCCCTCCACTTT | CASSSLPGQGNSPLHF
few | TRBJ2-3 | - | TRBV6-2/TRBV6-3 | TGTGCCAGCAGCCAAGAAGGGACAAACACAGATACGCAGTATTTT | CASSQEGTNTDTQYF
few | TRBJ2-1 | TRBD2 | TRBV13 | TGTGCCAGCAGCTACGGACTAGCGGGGAGGATGTACAATGAGCAGTTCTTC | CASSYGLAGRMYNEQFF
few | TRBJ2-3 | TRBD2 | TRBV9 | TGTGCCAGCAGCGTACTAGCGGTTGTTAACACAGATACGCAGTATTTT | CASSVLAVVNTDTQYF
- | TRBJ2-5 | - | TRBV9 | TGTACCAGCAGCGAAACCCGCAGGGACGGGTTGGAGACCCAGTACTTC | CTSSETRRDGLETQYF
few | TRBJ2-1 | - | TRBV20-1 | TGCAGTGCTCCGGTGGCGGTCTACAATGAGCAGTTCTTC | CSAPVAVYNEQFF
few | TRBJ1-5 | - | TRBV6-1 | TGTGCCACCCACCGGGTGGGCAATCAGCCCCAGCATTTT | CATHRVGNQPQHF
- | TRBJ2-3 | - | TRBV5-1 | TGCGCCAGCAGCTTGGCCCTAGGGTCAGATACGCAGTATTTT | CASSLALGSDTQYF
few | TRBJ1-2 | - | TRBV12-3/TRBV12-4 | TGTGCCAGCAGTTTAGGCAGGGCTAGAAACTATGGCTACACCTTC | CASSLGRARNYGYTF
- | TRBJ2-1 | TRBD2 | TRBV6-2/TRBV6-3 | TGTGCCAGCTGGAGTAGCGGGAGTCTTTGGAATGAGCAGTTCTTC | CASWSSGSLWNEQFF
few | TRBJ2-3 | - | TRBV7-9 | TGTGCCAGCAGCTTTGCTGGGTTGGCAGATACGCAGTATTTT | CASSFAGLADTQYF
- | TRBJ2-3 | TRBD2 | TRBV12-3/TRBV12-4 | TGTGCCAGCAGTTTCCTAGCGGACGACTTCCCAGATACGCAGTATTTT | CASSFLADDFPDTQYF
many | TRBJ1-6 | TRBD1 | TRBV5-1 | TGCGCCAGCAGCTTGGATCGGACAGGGGGCTATAATTCACCCCTCCACTTT | CASSLDRTGGYNSPLHF
many | TRBJ1-1 | TRBD1 | TRBV6-2/TRBV6-3 | TGTGCCAGCAGCCCACGAAACAGGGGCAAAGACACTGAAGCTTTCTTT | CASSPRNRGKDTEAFF
many | TRBJ2-7 | - | TRBV7-2 | TGTGCCAGCAGCTTAGAAGCGCTCTCCTACGAGCAGTACTTC | CASSLEALSYEQYF
few | TRBJ2-6 | - | TRBV29-1 | TGCAGCGTTGGTACCGACGGCGGGGCCAACGTCCTGACTTTC | CSVGTDGGANVLTF
many | TRBJ1-5 | - | TRBV18 | TGTGCCAGCTCACGCGACAGGAGCAATCAGCCCCAGCATTTT | CASSRDRSNQPQHF
- | TRBJ1-2 | - | TRBV7-9 | TGTGCCAGCAGCCCACTAACGGGGGCGCGCGGCTACACCTTC | CASSPLTGARGYTF
- | TRBJ1-4 | TRBD1 | TRBV20-1 | TGCAGTTCTCCAGGGACAGGCAATGAAAAACTGTTTTTT | CSSPGTGNEKLFF
few | TRBJ2-7 | - | TRBV10-1 | TGCGCCAGCAGTGACGGGGACACCTCCTACGAGCAGTACTTC | CASSDGDTSYEQYF
many | TRBJ2-1 | - | TRBV12-3/TRBV12-4 | TGTGCCAGCATCCTTGGCACAGGGTTTCGTGAGCAGTTCTTC | CASILGTGFREQFF
- | TRBJ2-7 | TRBD1 | TRBV19 | TGTGCCAGTAGTAGGGACAGAGCGGCCTACGAGCAGTACTTC | CASSRDRAAYEQYF
few | TRBJ2-4 | TRBD1 | TRBV20-1 | TGCAGTGCTAGGGAGAACAGGGGCCTAGCCAAAAACATTCAGTACTTC | CSARENRGLAKNIQYF
- | TRBJ2-1 | - | TRBV11-2 | TGTGCCAGCAGCACGATACGCAGGGGTTCCTACAATGAGCAGTTCTTC | CASSTIRRGSYNEQFF
many | TRBJ2-5 | TRBD1 | TRBV7-9 | TGTGCCAGCAGCCGCCCGTTGGGACAGAATAAAGAGACCCAGTACTTC | CASSRPLGQNKETQYF
- | TRBJ2-3 | TRBD2 | TRBV6-1 | TGTGCCAGCACCCGGTTAGCGGGAGGAAGCACAGATACGCAGTATTTT | CASTRLAGGSTDTQYF
few | TRBJ2-2 | - | TRBV11-1 | TGTGCCAGCAGCCCCGGCAGCGGGCCCGGGGAGCTGTTTTTT | CASSPGSGPGELFF
- | TRBJ2-2 | - | TRBV30 | TGTGCCCGCGAGGGGGGCCTAGGGTCCGGGGAGCTGTTTTTT | CAREGGLGSGELFF
- | TRBJ2-1 | - | TRBV5-1 | TGCGCCAGCAGCTCGACAGTTGTCTACAATGAGCAGTTCTTC | CASSSTVVYNEQFF